What follows are 17 T cell receptor beta chains derived from one specimen sequenced in a study of blood T cell repertoires in COVID-19. This table comes from immunoSEQ multiplex PCR, and its TCRdb copy is limited to in-frame clones, with some not included. The table has 300,000 or so clones, more than 80% seen once; the top ten hold over 3.5%. The specimen was peripheral blood. These receptors were taken from a woman between 40 and 50 years old with acute or convalescent COVID-19.

The genes are TRBV19 and TRBJ1-2; no clear D gene. The germline V gene encodes CDR1 LNHDA and CDR2 SQIVND (reference sequence). This CDR3 comprises 13 residues. Between the trimmed V and J ends, which lost 5 bases and 7 bases, there was a span of 14 bases. CDR3 sequence (DNA): TGTGCCAGTAGTCTTATTGGCCTAGCTGGCTACACCTTC. Its translation is CASSLIGLAGYTF.

V gene TRBV30 combines with J gene TRBJ2-2; D uncertain. The CDR3 extends over 12 amino acids. Germline V gene sequence: CDR1 GTSNPN, CDR2 SVGIG (reference sequence). V dropped 3 bases and J dropped 4 bases, with 6 bases sitting between them. CDR3 sequence reads: CAWRASTGELFF. In DNA form, the CDR3 reads TGTGCCTGGAGGGCCAGCACCGGGGAGCTGTTTTTT.

The chain uses TRBV24-1 and TRBJ1-5; D is uncertain. Germline-derived CDR1 and CDR2 are KGHDR and SFDVKD. Trimming removed 2 bases from V and 4 bases from J, with 17 bases in between. The CDR3 runs to 17 residues. The CDR3 spells CATSDSSYGAANQPQHF. CDR3 nucleotide sequence: TGTGCCACCAGTGATTCGTCTTACGGTGCCGCTAATCAGCCCCAGCATTTT.

The rearrangement links TRBV7-8 to TRBJ1-5; a possible D gene is TRBD1 (6 bases). This CDR3 has 16 residues. Trimming took off 1 base at V and 0 bases at J, with 10 bases between the two ends. Germline V lookup: CDR1 SGHVS, CDR2 FQNEAQ. The CDR3 protein is CASSLDRTVSNQPQHF. CDR3 DNA sequence: TGTGCCAGCAGCTTAGATAGGACAGTTAGCAATCAGCCCCAGCATTTT. The variable domain in full, with the rest retrieved from reference TRBV7-8 and TRBJ1-5, is GAGVSQSPRYKVAKRGQDVALRCDPISGHVSLFWYQQALGQGPEFLTYFQNEAQLDKSGLPSDRFFAERPEGSVSTLKIQRTQQEDSAVYLCASSLDRTVSNQPQHFGDGTRLSIL.

This sequence joins TRBV30 and TRBJ1-2; TRBD1 is a possible D gene (5 bases). V lost 3 bases to trimming and J lost 2 bases, with 13 bases between them. The germline gives CDR1 GTSNPN, CDR2 SVGIG (reference sequence). This CDR3 spans 14 amino acids. CDR3 region: CAWRGPAYNYGYTF. CDR3 bases: TGTGCCTGGAGGGGGCCAGCGTACAACTATGGCTACACCTTC.

This clone was recorded once. This chain uses TRBV30 with TRBJ1-6; TRBD1 matches at 9 bases. The V gene end was trimmed by 0 bases and the J gene end by 11 bases; junction bases not matched to a gene: 5. The CDR3 loop spans 14 amino acids. The germline V gene encodes CDR1 GTSNPN and CDR2 SVGIG (reference sequence). CDR3 DNA: TGTGCCTGGAGTGTACGGACAGGGGATACACCCCTCCACTTT. Its translation is CAWSVRTGDTPLHF.

The V call is TRBV5-1, the J call TRBJ2-5; TRBD2 aligns across 12 bases. Trimming took 4 bases from V and 13 from J; bases not matched to a gene: 14. The CDR3 is made up of 15 amino acids. From germline, CDR1 is SGHRS and CDR2 YFSETQ. The CDR3 DNA follows: TGCGCCAGCAGCACTAGGACTAGCGGGGACCGACGGGCGTACTTC. It yields the protein CASSTRTSGDRRAYF.

The chain links TRBV11-3 to TRBJ2-3; 7 bases are shared with TRBD2. CDR1 and CDR2 from the germline V gene are SGHNT and YENEEA. The CDR3 has 13 amino acids. The V gene end was trimmed by 5 bases and the J gene end by 9 bases; junction bases not matched to a gene: 8. CDR3 nucleotides: TGTGCCAGCAGCCCCTCCGGACTAGAGACGCAGTATTTT. Its protein is CASSPSGLETQYF.

This clone was recorded once. V usage is TRBV18 and J usage is TRBJ1-2, with 7 bases matching TRBD1. V trimming: 0 bases; J trimming: 4 bases; junction bases outside the gene matches: 2. The CDR3 sequence is 14 residues long. Germline V gene lookup returns CDR1 KGHSH and CDR2 LQKENI. The CDR3 is CASSPPGTVYGYTF. As DNA, the CDR3 is TGTGCCAGCTCACCACCCGGGACAGTCTATGGCTACACCTTC.

The chain recombines TRBV29-1 with TRBJ1-2; TRBD1 agrees at 7 bases. This CDR3 is 17 amino acids long. After removal of 0 bases from V and 2 bases from J, the junction contained 12 bases not matched to a gene. Looked up from germline, CDR1 is SQVTM and CDR2 is ANQGSEA. The CDR3 bases are TGCAGCGTTGAAGATCTTAGGGTGACAGGGCGGAACTATGGCTACACCTTC. Translation gives CSVEDLRVTGRNYGYTF. The variable domain in full, with the rest retrieved from reference TRBV29-1 and TRBJ1-2, is SAVISQKPSRDICQRGTSLTIQCQVDSQVTMMFWYRQQPGQSLTLIATANQGSEATYESGFVIDKFPISRPNLTFSTLTVSNMSPEDSSIYLCSVEDLRVTGRNYGYTFGSGTRLTVV.

This clone was found once. This sequence joins TRBV20-1 and TRBJ1-2; possible D gene TRBD1, 6 bases. CDR1 is DFQATT and CDR2 is SNEGSKA in the germline V gene (reference sequence). The CDR3 sequence is 11 residues long. The ends were cut back, 5 bases at V and 7 bases at J, with 11 bases in the middle. The CDR3 DNA sequence: TGCAGTGCTGGGGGAGGGGGTGGCTACACCTTC. It yields the protein CSAGGGGGYTF.

This clone was counted once. V is TRBV11-3 and J is TRBJ2-5; perhaps TRBD2 as D (5 bases). CDR1 and CDR2 (germline): SGHNT, YENEEA. V was clipped by 5 bases and J by 1 base, with 14 bases between them. The CDR3 has 15 residues. CDR3 region: CASSQHSGIQETQYF. The CDR3 DNA follows: TGTGCCAGCAGCCAACACTCGGGGATCCAAGAGACCCAGTACTTC.

The V gene is TRBV4-2, the J gene TRBJ2-1; TRBD2 agrees at 7 bases. The germline V gene has CDR1 LGHNA and CDR2 YNFKEQ. With 0 bases clipped from V and 0 bases from J, the junction kept 14 bases outside the gene matches. The CDR3 totals 20 residues. The CDR3 DNA is TGTGCCAGCAGCCAAGACGTGGGGGGGAGGATAAAAGCCTCCTACAATGAGCAGTTCTTC. Translation: CASSQDVGGRIKASYNEQFF.

This clone is a singleton in its sample. The chain has TRBV4-1 and TRBJ1-2; D remains unclear. Trimming removed 1 base from V and 3 bases from J, with 12 bases in between. From germline, CDR1 is MGHRA and CDR2 YSYEKL. This CDR3 is 15 amino acids long. The CDR3 is CASSQGRGLDYGYTF. The CDR3 nucleotides are TGCGCCAGCAGCCAAGGGCGGGGTTTGGACTATGGCTACACCTTC.

V is TRBV12-5 and J is TRBJ2-2, with a weak D call TRBD2 (6 bases). Trimming stripped 0 bases from V and 2 bases from J, with 16 bases between. There are 18 residues in the CDR3. The germline V gene has CDR1 LGHNT and CDR2 FRNRAP. Written as DNA, the CDR3 is TGTGCTAGTGGTTTGGTACTCGGGGGTCCTATTAACACCGGGGAGCTGTTTTTT. Protein product: CASGLVLGGPINTGELFF.

The rearrangement uses TRBV5-1 and TRBJ2-1; 10 positions agree with TRBD1. The V and J ends lost 0 bases and 3 bases, in that order; junction bases with no gene match: 3. In germline, CDR1 is SGHRS, CDR2 YFSETQ. CDR3 length equals 16 residues. The DNA of the CDR3 is TGCGCCAGCAGCTTGGAGGGACAGGGGAGCTACAATGAGCAGTTCTTC. Translated, it gives CASSLEGQGSYNEQFF.

The rearrangement links TRBV3-1 (or the pseudogene TRBV3-2) to TRBJ2-5, with a tentative D call TRBD1 (6 bases). This CDR3 region has 14 residues. The germline CDR1 and CDR2 sequences are LGHDT and YNNKEL (reference sequence). V was clipped by 4 bases and J by 1 base, with 10 bases between them. CDR3 sequence reads: CASSRRTVQETQYF. In DNA form, the CDR3 reads TGTGCCAGCAGCCGGCGGACAGTCCAAGAGACCCAGTACTTC.